This TCR beta chain is from a study of neoadjuvant anti-PD-1 for oral cavity cancer. The wider study: Patients without progression received a fourth nivolumab dose around day 43, then surgical resection on days 50-56.

The CDR3 has 14 amino acids. Germline values: CDR1 LNHDA, CDR2 SQIVND (reference sequence). V gave up 3 bases and J gave up 1 base, with 10 bases separating them. About this clone: The antigen remains unidentified.

The table came from immunoSEQ multiplex PCR; TCRdb's copy has only in-frame clones and leaves some out. The table has about 14,000 clones, under 40% seen once. Whole-study findings and limits: Each response group had just three patients in TCR analyses.

Specified time point: after neoadjuvant nivolumab, at surgical resection. The sequences come from tumor tissue, collected after nivolumab (anti-PD-1) treatment. The clonotype was recovered from a person aged 35-79 years with oral cavity squamous cell carcinoma. V usage is TRBV19 and J usage is TRBJ2-7; perhaps TRBD1 as D (5 bases). In DNA form, the CDR3 reads TGTGCCAGTAGTATCAGCAGGGCTTCCTACGAGCAGTACTTC. This gives the protein CASSISRASYEQYF.